Described below is a single TCR beta chain sequence and its context. Its binding antigen is unknown. It has no much larger one-base neighbor in the sample; base qualities were not kept. The sample comes from a study of T cells after yellow fever vaccination (dated by TCRdb to the late 2010s). Background for the entire study: The SMART-Seq v4 Ultra Low Input RNA kit was used to prepare libraries from fractions with low cell numbers. Bulk TCR alpha and beta repertoires were sequenced longitudinally to track T-cell clones before and after primary and booster YFV17D yellow fever vaccination. Two healthy male donors, one aged 18 to 29 and one aged 30 to 40 years, made up the cohort. Blood samples were taken at several timepoints before and after primary and secondary immunization, and bulk PBMC replicates and cell subsets were isolated.

Overall study outcomes, separate from this receptor: Most clones expanded after primary vaccination (around 96% of CD4 and 88% of CD8) were re-detected after the booster, suggesting that broad memory maintenance occurred. Because the study included only a couple of donors, the extent to which the findings can be generalized is limited. A small share of clonotypes was detected in both CD4 and CD8 compartments, with the overlap likely arising from convergent recombination. Compared with the primary T-cell response, the secondary T-cell response was weaker but faster, peaking on day 5 rather than day 15. Because abundant contaminating clonotypes from the bulk population could be contained in FACS-sorted repertoires, computational filtering was required.

TCR cDNA was made using 5'RACE template switching, a step that added a universal primer site and unique molecular identifiers. cDNA synthesis was primed from both the TCR alpha and TCR beta constant segments. Two PCR steps were used to amplify libraries, with sample barcodes and sequencing adapters being added in the second step. Libraries were sequenced on Illumina HiSeq 2500 (2x100 bp) or NovaSeq (2x150 bp). In the paper's pipeline: Reads were demultiplexed and collapsed into UMI consensus sequences with MIGEC, and V(D)J alignment was performed with MiXCR. Vaccine-responding clonotypes were defined with edgeR using replicate PBMC samples, requiring FDR below 0.01 and a log2 fold change above 5 up to day 15. CD4 or CD8 identity was assigned to each bulk clonotype according to whether the clonotype was present at higher abundance in the sequenced CD4 repertoire or the sequenced CD8 repertoire. The public reads were run again by TCRdb, first through fastp at Q25 and then through MiXCR, and only productive beta chains were kept. Rows merge per CDR3 protein into single entries with the most common DNA and genes. These V and J calls originate from TCRdb's pipeline instead of the authors' own analysis. For this sample there are about 330,000 distinct CDR3 sequences; around 8.1% appear just once. The top ten clonotypes cover about 16% of the sample.

The sample's treatment or condition, from its label and the paper: live attenuated yellow fever vaccine strain. Two biological replicates of bulk PBMCs were collected at each blood-draw timepoint. A standard Ficoll-Paque protocol was used to isolate PBMCs from peripheral blood. RNA was extracted with TriZol from bulk PBMCs, CD4 and CD8 fractions, and dextramer-positive and dextramer-negative fractions. For this chain, trimming is 5 bases at the V end and 5 bases at the J end, and the number of junction bases without a gene match is 10. Taken from cysteine to phenylalanine, the CDR3 has 14 residues. Only the CDR3 DNA is retained, 42 bases long and in frame from the first base. CDR1 and CDR2 are drawn from the germline V gene (reference sequence): DFQATT, SNEGSKA.

Sequencing was performed on PBMCs, taken more than 40 days after the first yellow fever vaccination. The rearranged segments are TRBV20-1 and TRBJ1-1, with 8 central nucleotides matching TRBD1. This sequence originates from a man between 18 and 35 years old who received the YFV17D yellow fever vaccine. The bases are TGCAGTGCTCGCCCTCCGGACAGGGTGACTGAAGCTTTCTTT. This encodes CSARPPDRVTEAFF.